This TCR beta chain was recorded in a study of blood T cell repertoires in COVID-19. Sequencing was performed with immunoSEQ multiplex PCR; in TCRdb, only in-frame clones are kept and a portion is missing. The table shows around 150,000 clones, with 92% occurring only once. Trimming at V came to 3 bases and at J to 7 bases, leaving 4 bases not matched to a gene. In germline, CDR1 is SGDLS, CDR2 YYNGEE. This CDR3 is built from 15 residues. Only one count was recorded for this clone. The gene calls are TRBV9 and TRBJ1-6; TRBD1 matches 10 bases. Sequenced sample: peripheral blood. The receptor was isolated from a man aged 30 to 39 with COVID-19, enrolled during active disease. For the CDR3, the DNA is TGTGCCAGCAGCGGGAGACAGGGGGCGAATTCACCCCTCCACTTT. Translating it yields CASSGRQGANSPLHF.